The rows below give T cell receptor beta chains drawn from one sample of a study of blood T cells in healthy people across ages. MiXCR, applied by TCRdb to the 5' RACE reads, yields one record per CDR3 protein. The top ten hold just under 9.5% of the sample, which has 600,000 to 850,000 distinct CDR3 sequences, 25% seen once. Another study also made use of these data, one on T cells of mothers and their children.

Sequences were obtained from blood. These receptors all come from a boy aged 5-17 years in good health. Both conserved end residues are part of each CDR3. A D gene is named only where the DNA matches it firmly. The size entry is marked missing in some rows and otherwise reads once, few, many or a size class.

cdr3_aa,cdr3_nt,j_call,v_call,d_call,clone_size
CASSPQSVWTSVSSQETQYF,TGTGCCAGCTCACCACAAAGCGTCTGGACTAGCGTATCTTCCCAAGAGACCCAGTACTTC,TRBJ2-5,TRBV18,TRBD2,.
CSAPGGGYEQYF,TGCAGTGCCCCAGGGGGTGGGTACGAGCAGTACTTC,TRBJ2-7,TRBV20-1,TRBD1,.
CATSRAGWTETQYF,TGTGCCACCAGCAGAGCAGGTTGGACGGAGACCCAGTACTTC,TRBJ2-5,TRBV15,.,.
CANSSGLNEQFF,TGTGCCAACAGTTCCGGGTTGAATGAGCAGTTCTTC,TRBJ2-1,TRBV12-3/TRBV12-4,.,.
CASSLTARQTNTGELFF,TGTGCCAGCAGTTTGACTGCGAGACAGACGAACACCGGGGAGCTGTTTTTT,TRBJ2-2,TRBV28,.,few
CASSDSGGWTDTQYF,TGTGCCAGCAGTGACTCGGGTGGGTGGACAGATACGCAGTATTTT,TRBJ2-3,TRBV6-4,.,.
CASGQGDSPLHF,TGTGCCAGTGGACAGGGGGATTCACCCCTCCACTTT,TRBJ1-6,TRBV2,TRBD1,few
CSAGDDSYNEQFF,TGCAGTGCTGGAGACGACTCCTACAATGAGCAGTTCTTC,TRBJ2-1,TRBV20-1,.,.
CASSLPGTSEYQETQYF,TGTGCCAGCAGCTTACCCGGGACTAGCGAGTACCAAGAGACCCAGTACTTC,TRBJ2-5,TRBV7-6,TRBD2,.
CASKPAGFDETQYF,TGTGCCAGCAAACCGGCGGGGTTTGATGAGACCCAGTACTTC,TRBJ2-5,TRBV28,.,few
CASSLVTSGGQETQYF,TGTGCCAGCAGCTTAGTTACTAGCGGGGGCCAAGAGACCCAGTACTTC,TRBJ2-5,TRBV7-9,TRBD2,few
CASSRGQGAVPYEQYF,TGCGCCAGCAGCAGAGGACAGGGGGCCGTCCCCTACGAGCAGTACTTC,TRBJ2-7,TRBV5-1,TRBD1,few
CASSPRLAGAIRNEQFF,TGTGCCAGCAGCCCACGACTAGCGGGAGCCATCAGGAATGAGCAGTTCTTC,TRBJ2-1,TRBV11-2,TRBD2,.
CSGIKNNEQFF,TGCAGCGGGATAAAAAACAATGAGCAGTTCTTC,TRBJ2-1,TRBV29-1,.,few
CASSLTLGRAFF,TGTGCCAGCAGCTTGACTTTGGGGCGGGCTTTCTTT,TRBJ1-1,TRBV5-5,.,once
CASSSGTSGVKNIQYF,TGTGCCAGCAGTTCCGGAACTAGCGGGGTTAAAAACATTCAGTACTTC,TRBJ2-4,TRBV6-2/TRBV6-3,TRBD2,few
CAGSLSWTSATNEKLFF,TGTGCCGGCAGCTTGTCCTGGACAAGTGCAACTAATGAAAAACTGTTTTTT,TRBJ1-4,TRBV5-5,.,.
CASRPGGSNQPQHF,TGTGCCAGCCGACCTGGGGGGAGCAATCAGCCCCAGCATTTT,TRBJ1-5,TRBV7-2,.,few
CASSLAPVTGGGRRETQYF,TGTGCCAGCAGCTTAGCGCCTGTGACAGGGGGGGGCCGCCGGGAGACCCAGTACTTC,TRBJ2-5,TRBV7-2,TRBD1,few
CASLAMNTEAFF,TGTGCTAGCTTAGCGATGAACACTGAAGCTTTCTTT,TRBJ1-1,TRBV7-7,.,few
CASSFRQVGYEQYF,TGTGCCAGCAGCTTTCGTCAGGTTGGGTACGAGCAGTACTTC,TRBJ2-7,TRBV7-2,.,.
CASSLVGGDIQYF,TGTGCCAGCAGCTTAGTGGGGGGAGACATTCAGTACTTC,TRBJ2-4,TRBV7-9,.,.
CASSLGLGNYEQYF,TGTGCCAGCAGCTTAGGGTTAGGGAACTACGAGCAGTACTTC,TRBJ2-7,TRBV11-2,.,few
CASSPGTGVGLGETQYF,TGTGCCAGCAGCCCCGGGACAGGGGTCGGTTTGGGAGAGACCCAGTACTTC,TRBJ2-5,TRBV4-2,TRBD1,.
CSVEGGAGQGKAFF,TGCAGCGTTGAAGGGGGGGCCGGACAGGGTAAAGCTTTCTTT,TRBJ1-1,TRBV29-1,TRBD1,.
CASSLSGGSNSYEQYF,TGTGCCAGCAGTTTATCTGGGGGGAGTAACTCCTACGAGCAGTACTTC,TRBJ2-7,TRBV28,.,.
CATSDTRQGRYEQFF,TGTGCCACCAGTGATACGAGACAGGGGAGGTATGAGCAGTTCTTC,TRBJ2-1,TRBV24-1,TRBD1,.
CASRRTLSTDTQHF,TGTGCCAGCAGGAGGACACTTAGCACAGATACGCAGCATTTT,TRBJ1-5,TRBV6-5,.,.
CASSLMGGNTEAFF,TGTGCCAGCAGTTTAATGGGGGGTAACACTGAAGCTTTCTTT,TRBJ1-1,TRBV27,.,.
CASRAGLEQYF,TGTGCCAGTAGGGCGGGGCTTGAGCAGTACTTC,TRBJ2-7,TRBV19,.,few
CASSRNSDEQYF,TGTGCCAGCAGCCGAAACAGTGACGAGCAGTACTTC,TRBJ2-7,TRBV7-9,.,.
CASSLGQGRDEAFF,TGTGCCAGCAGCTTGGGGCAGGGTCGGGATGAAGCTTTCTTT,TRBJ1-1,TRBV5-5,.,few
CSARDLSGSNEQFF,TGCAGTGCTAGAGACCTTAGCGGGAGCAATGAGCAGTTCTTC,TRBJ2-1,TRBV20-1,TRBD2,few
CSARTALDYGYTF,TGCAGCGCGCGGACAGCGTTGGACTATGGCTACACCTTC,TRBJ1-2,TRBV29-1,.,.